This is a list of T cell receptor beta chains from one sample in a study of early T cells in non-severe SARS-CoV-2 infection. Each CDR3 protein is one row after TCRdb ran MiXCR on the 5' RACE reads. The sample lists tens of thousands of distinct CDR3 sequences; approximately 9.5% were seen once. The material sequenced was whole blood. Receptor source: an adult who was a healthcare worker with PCR-confirmed SARS-CoV-2 infection or an uninfected control (not recorded which). Both conserved end residues are part of each CDR3. The D gene is left open where the match is weak. Expanded clones are given a class, and other clones once, few, many or no size at all.

TRBJ2-5	TRBV6-1	many	NA	TGTGCCAGCAGTGAACTAGAGACCCAGTACTTC	CASSELETQYF
TRBJ2-3	TRBV5-5	NA	TRBD2	TGTGCCAGCAGCTTCGTAGCGGGCCGCACAGATACGCAGTATTTT	CASSFVAGRTDTQYF
TRBJ2-3	TRBV10-3	NA	TRBD2	TGTGCCATCAGTGATGAAGGGACTAGAACAGATACGCAGTATTTT	CAISDEGTRTDTQYF
TRBJ1-1	TRBV5-1	NA	TRBD1	TGCGCCAGCCGGGACAGGGTTAACACTGAAGCTTTCTTT	CASRDRVNTEAFF
TRBJ1-1	TRBV3-1	NA	NA	TGTGCCAGCAGCCCCCGAACTACAGCGAACACTGAAGCTTTCTTT	CASSPRTTANTEAFF
TRBJ2-2	TRBV19	few	TRBD1	TGTGCCATTAAGGACAGGGACACCGGGGAGCTGTTTTTT	CAIKDRDTGELFF
TRBJ2-1	TRBV2	NA	NA	TGTGCCAGCAGCCGAGAGAGGGGGGTAAAGTTCTTC	CASSRERGVKFF
TRBJ2-4	TRBV29-1	few	NA	TGCAGCGTTGGAGGGGCGAACATTCAGTACTTC	CSVGGANIQYF
TRBJ2-7	TRBV5-1	NA	NA	TGCGCCAGCAGCCCCGGAGGGTGGCGAGAGCAGTACTTC	CASSPGGWREQYF
TRBJ2-7	TRBV20-1	few	NA	TGCAGTGCTAGCGCCGGGGGAGCCTACGAGCAGTACTTC	CSASAGGAYEQYF
TRBJ2-1	TRBV9	many	NA	TGTGCCAGCAGCTTTAGTGGTTCTTCAGGTGGGAGCCCCCACAATGAGCAGTTCTTC	CASSFSGSSGGSPHNEQFF
TRBJ1-1	TRBV29-1	NA	NA	TGCAGCGTCCCCCTCCTGGGCGGCGCTGAAGCTTTCTTT	CSVPLLGGAEAFF
TRBJ2-1	TRBV20-1	many	TRBD2	TGCAGTCCCCGGGCGGGAGCGGGAGGCTACAATGAGCAGTTCTTC	CSPRAGAGGYNEQFF
TRBJ1-5	TRBV19	many	NA	TGTGCCAGTAGTCCGGCAGGAGGTAGCAATCAGCCCCAGCATTTT	CASSPAGGSNQPQHF
TRBJ2-3	TRBV9	few	NA	TGTGCCAGCAGCACCCGGGGTGCTATGGGAGATACGCAGTATTTT	CASSTRGAMGDTQYF
TRBJ1-1	TRBV18	few	NA	TGTGCCAGCTCACCTAACCCAGGGTGGCAGAACACTGAAGCTTTCTTT	CASSPNPGWQNTEAFF
TRBJ2-3	TRBV7-2	few	TRBD2	TGTGCCAGCAGCTTAGACCGGGGGGGCGCAGATACGCAGTATTTT	CASSLDRGGADTQYF
TRBJ2-7	TRBV2	few	TRBD1	TGTGCCAGCAGTGGTGGCAGGGGGACCTACGAGCAGTACTTC	CASSGGRGTYEQYF
TRBJ2-7	TRBV20-1	many	NA	TGCAGTGCTGGCGACAGCCCCTACGAGCAGTACTTC	CSAGDSPYEQYF
TRBJ2-1	TRBV10-2	many	NA	TGCGCCAGCAGTTTTAGTGGTGAGCAGTTCTTC	CASSFSGEQFF
TRBJ2-7	TRBV5-1	many	TRBD2	TGCGCCAGCAGCGTGAATAGCGGGGGATTCTACGAGCAGTACTTC	CASSVNSGGFYEQYF
TRBJ1-5	TRBV6-1	NA	NA	TGTGCCAGCAGCGGCGGGGCTGGCAATCAGCCCCAGCATTTT	CASSGGAGNQPQHF
TRBJ1-1	TRBV3-1	NA	NA	TGTGCCAGTACAGCAGAGGAAGTCACTGAAGCTTTCTTT	CASTAEEVTEAFF
TRBJ1-2	TRBV20-1	few	NA	TGCAGTGCCGGGCGACAGTTCAATGGCTACACCTTC	CSAGRQFNGYTF
TRBJ2-7	TRBV7-2	many	TRBD2	TGTGCCAGCAGCCCTAGGGGACTAGCGGGAGGTACCGAGCAGTACTTC	CASSPRGLAGGTEQYF
TRBJ1-2	TRBV29-1	once	TRBD1	TGCAGCGTTTGGGCAGGGGGTGCGGCGGACTATGGCTACACCTTC	CSVWAGGAADYGYTF
TRBJ2-7	TRBV6-2/TRBV6-3	few	TRBD1	TGTGCCAGCAGTTACTCGACGACAGGGGCCACCCCCTACGAGCAGTACTTC	CASSYSTTGATPYEQYF
TRBJ2-2	TRBV24-1	many	NA	TGTGCCACCAGTCCCCCGGGGGAGGGACAACCTAAAAACACCGGGGAGCTGTTTTTT	CATSPPGEGQPKNTGELFF
TRBJ2-7	TRBV5-6	NA	NA	TGTGCCAGCAGCTTGGTGGAGGAGGGGACGGAGTACTTC	CASSLVEEGTEYF
TRBJ1-5	TRBV12-3/TRBV12-4	NA	NA	TGTGCCAGCAGTTTACAGGGTAGCAATCAGCCCCAGCATTTT	CASSLQGSNQPQHF
TRBJ2-5	TRBV29-1	NA	TRBD2	TGCAGCGTTGAAGGACTAGCGGGAGTGGGTGAGACCCAGTACTTC	CSVEGLAGVGETQYF
TRBJ2-3	TRBV20-1	many	NA	TGCAGTGCTAGAGATGGCGGGAGCACAGATACGCAGTATTTT	CSARDGGSTDTQYF
TRBJ2-1	TRBV7-3	few	NA	TGTGCCAGCAGCCAACAGGGTTGGGGAAACAATGAGCAGTTCTTC	CASSQQGWGNNEQFF
TRBJ2-3	TRBV5-4	many	NA	TGTGCCAGCATGATGACTAGCACAGATACGCAGTATTTT	CASMMTSTDTQYF
TRBJ1-1	TRBV14	many	TRBD1	TGTGCCAGCAGCCAAAGGGGACAGAGTGAAGCTTTCTTT	CASSQRGQSEAFF
TRBJ2-5	TRBV7-9	many	NA	TGTGCCAGCAGCTTAGCTTGGGAGACCCAGTACTTC	CASSLAWETQYF
TRBJ1-1	TRBV20-1	many	NA	TGCAGTGCTAGAGCGGGGAGGGACACTGAAGCTTTCTTT	CSARAGRDTEAFF
TRBJ2-1	TRBV6-5	many	TRBD2	TGTGCCAGCTCCGAAGCGGGAGGGTACAATGAGCAGTTCTTC	CASSEAGGYNEQFF
TRBJ1-2	TRBV28	many	TRBD1	TGTGCCAGCAGCGGGGACAGAACTAACTATGGCTACACCTTC	CASSGDRTNYGYTF
TRBJ2-1	TRBV4-1	NA	TRBD1	TGCGCCAGCAGCCAAGACCAAGTCCGGGACAGGACTAATGAGCAGTTCTTC	CASSQDQVRDRTNEQFF
TRBJ2-5	TRBV29-1	NA	NA	TGCAGCGTTCATTTCATCTATAGTGGAGGAGAGACCCAGTACTTC	CSVHFIYSGGETQYF
TRBJ2-1	TRBV21-1	few	NA	TGTGCCAGCAGCCAATACAGAGACAATGAGCAGTTCTTC	CASSQYRDNEQFF
TRBJ2-6	TRBV6-5	few	NA	TGTGCCAGCAGTCTACAGGGTAACAACGTCCTGACTTTC	CASSLQGNNVLTF
TRBJ2-1	TRBV6-2/TRBV6-3	many	NA	TGTGCCAGCAGTTTAGCGGAAAATTACAATGAGCAGTTCTTC	CASSLAENYNEQFF
TRBJ2-3	TRBV9	NA	NA	TGTGCCAGCAGCGTAGCCGTAACAGGCCTGGGCACAGATACGCAGTATTTT	CASSVAVTGLGTDTQYF
TRBJ2-7	TRBV12-3/TRBV12-4	NA	TRBD2	TGTGCCAGCGGGGCAAGCGGGAGAGAATACGAGCAGTACTTC	CASGASGREYEQYF
TRBJ2-1	TRBV20-1	medium-sized	NA	TGCAGTGCTAGTTCCCCGATCGACCTCTACAATGAGCAGTTCTTC	CSASSPIDLYNEQFF
TRBJ2-5	TRBV3-1	NA	TRBD2	TGTGCCAGCAGCCAAGACGGCCCTAGCGGGTTCCAAGAGACCCAGTACTTC	CASSQDGPSGFQETQYF
TRBJ1-2	TRBV18	few	NA	TGTGCCAGCTCACCACCTAAGGGGCTAGGCTATGGCTACACCTTC	CASSPPKGLGYGYTF
TRBJ2-3	TRBV5-1	few	NA	TGCGCCAGCAGCTTAGTGATGGGGTCTAGCACAGATACGCAGTATTTT	CASSLVMGSSTDTQYF
TRBJ1-4	TRBV18	many	NA	TGTGCCAGCTCACCCTCAGGGGAAAAACTGTTTTTT	CASSPSGEKLFF
TRBJ1-5	TRBV19	NA	NA	TGTGCCAGTAGATCGGGGAGCCATCAGCCCCAGCATTTT	CASRSGSHQPQHF
TRBJ2-3	TRBV4-2	few	NA	TGTGCCAGCAGCCAAGATAGGCGCGAAGATACGCAGTATTTT	CASSQDRREDTQYF
TRBJ1-1	TRBV9	NA	NA	TGTGCCAGCAGCGCTCAGGGGTCGCTGAACACTGAAGCTTTCTTT	CASSAQGSLNTEAFF
TRBJ2-7	TRBV5-1	NA	NA	TGCGCCAGCAGCTTGGCCAGCGTTAAGGGGCGGACCTACGAGCAGTACTTC	CASSLASVKGRTYEQYF
TRBJ2-7	TRBV20-1	many	NA	TGCAGTGCTAGAGCCAGTTCCGGGACCGAGACCTACGAGCAGTACTTC	CSARASSGTETYEQYF
TRBJ1-6	TRBV27	NA	NA	TGTGCCAGCAGTCCTAGGACCGCAAATAATTCACCCCTCCACTTT	CASSPRTANNSPLHF
TRBJ1-6	TRBV6-1	many	TRBD1	TGTGCCAGCAGGAGAGGGGACAGGGGGTTGTCACCCCTCCACTTT	CASRRGDRGLSPLHF
TRBJ2-1	TRBV11-2	NA	TRBD1	TGTGCCAGCAGCTCGGACAGGGGTGCCTACAATGAGCAGTTCTTC	CASSSDRGAYNEQFF